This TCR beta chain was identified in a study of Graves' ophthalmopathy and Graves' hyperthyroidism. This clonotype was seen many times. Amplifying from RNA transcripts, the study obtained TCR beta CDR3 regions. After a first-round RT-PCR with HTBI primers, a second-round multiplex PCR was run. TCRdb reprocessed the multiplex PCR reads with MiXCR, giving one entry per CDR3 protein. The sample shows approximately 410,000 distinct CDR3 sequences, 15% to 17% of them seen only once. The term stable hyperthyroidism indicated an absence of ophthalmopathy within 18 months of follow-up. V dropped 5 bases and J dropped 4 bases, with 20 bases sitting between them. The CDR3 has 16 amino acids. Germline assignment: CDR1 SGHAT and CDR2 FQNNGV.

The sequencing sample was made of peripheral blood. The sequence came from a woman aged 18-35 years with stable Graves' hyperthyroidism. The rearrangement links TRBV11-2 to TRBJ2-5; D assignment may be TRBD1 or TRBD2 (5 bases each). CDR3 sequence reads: CASSPPRQPGGETQYF. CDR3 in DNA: TGTGCCAGCAGCCCACCCAGACAGCCTGGGGGAGAGACCCAGTACTTC.